Only one count was recorded for the clone carrying this T cell receptor (beta chain). The CDR3 runs 18 residues. Germline CDR1 is SGHRS and CDR2 is YFSETQ. The V end was cut by 2 bases, the J end by 0 bases, with 20 bases between. These data belong to a study of blood T cell repertoires in COVID-19. All recovered Cohort 3 donors got two negative PCRs, got clearance, or saw symptom resolution. Clones were sequenced by immunoSEQ multiplex PCR, and TCRdb holds only the in-frame ones, with some missing. The sample lists hundreds of thousands of clones, 80% to 90% occurring once. Sequenced material: PBMCs or T cells enriched from blood (not recorded which). The chain uses TRBV5-1 and TRBJ1-2; unclear D gene. The receptor comes from a man aged 25-45 years who had recovered from COVID-19. Here the CDR3 DNA reads TGCGCCAGCAGCTTTGGGCCAGTCTCCGGGAAAGCTAACTATGGCTACACCTTC. This sequence encodes CASSFGPVSGKANYGYTF.